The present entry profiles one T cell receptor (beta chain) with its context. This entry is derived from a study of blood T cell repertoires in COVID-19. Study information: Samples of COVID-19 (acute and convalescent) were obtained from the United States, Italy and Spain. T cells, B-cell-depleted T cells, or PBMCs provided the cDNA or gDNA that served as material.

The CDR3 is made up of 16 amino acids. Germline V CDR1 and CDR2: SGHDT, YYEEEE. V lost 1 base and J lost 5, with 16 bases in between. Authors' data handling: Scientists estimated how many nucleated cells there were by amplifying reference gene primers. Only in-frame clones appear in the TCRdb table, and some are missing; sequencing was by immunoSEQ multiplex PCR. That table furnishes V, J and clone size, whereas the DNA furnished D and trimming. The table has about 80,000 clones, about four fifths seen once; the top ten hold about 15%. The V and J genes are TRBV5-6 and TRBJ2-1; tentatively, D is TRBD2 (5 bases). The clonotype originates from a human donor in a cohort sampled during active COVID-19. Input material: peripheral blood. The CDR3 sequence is CASSLRTHERDNEQFF. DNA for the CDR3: TGTGCCAGCAGCTTGCGGACTCACGAGAGAGACAATGAGCAGTTCTTC.